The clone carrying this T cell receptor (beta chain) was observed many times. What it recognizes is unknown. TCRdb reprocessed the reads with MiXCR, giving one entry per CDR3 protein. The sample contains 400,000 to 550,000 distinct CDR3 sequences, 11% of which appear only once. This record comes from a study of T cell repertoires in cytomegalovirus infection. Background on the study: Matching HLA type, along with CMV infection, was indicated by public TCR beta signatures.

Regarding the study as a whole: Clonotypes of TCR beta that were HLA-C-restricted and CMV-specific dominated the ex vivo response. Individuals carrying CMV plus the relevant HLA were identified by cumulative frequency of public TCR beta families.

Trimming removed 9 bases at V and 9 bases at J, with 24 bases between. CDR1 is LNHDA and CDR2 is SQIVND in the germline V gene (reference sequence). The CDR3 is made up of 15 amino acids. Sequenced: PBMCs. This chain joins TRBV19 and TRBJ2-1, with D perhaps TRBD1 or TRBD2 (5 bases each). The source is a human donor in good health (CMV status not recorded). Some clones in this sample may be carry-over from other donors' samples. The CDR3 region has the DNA TGTGCCAGCAGCTCGGGGTTGACTGTGAGGGGTGAGCAGTTCTTC. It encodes CASSSGLTVRGEQFF.